These 5 T cell receptor beta chains were sequenced from one sample in a study of cytomegalovirus exposure and HLA in healthy donors. Use of 60 Vbeta and 13 Jbeta primers characterized the PCR. Using immunoSEQ multiplex PCR, the repertoire was profiled, and TCRdb retains in-frame clones only, with some absent. The repertoire holds about 200,000 clones, 80% to 85% seen once, with over 5% in the top ten. The material sequenced was PBMCs. The receptors were sampled from a woman aged 45 to 65 in good health and CMV-seropositive.

The chain links TRBV16 to TRBJ2-7, with a weak D call TRBD2 (5 bases). Germline-derived CDR1 and CDR2 are KGHSY and FQNENV. The CDR3 extends over 16 amino acids. V was clipped by 2 bases and J by 6 bases, with 20 bases between them. The DNA for the CDR3 is TGTGCCAGCAGCCAAGGTCGGGAACGTAAGACGGGCGAGCAGTACTTC. It codes for CASSQGRERKTGEQYF.

The chain links TRBV7-9 to TRBJ2-5, with D perhaps TRBD1 (5 bases). The CDR3 is 15 residues long. Germline CDR1 is SEHNR and CDR2 is FQNEAQ (reference sequence). V gave up 4 bases and J gave up 1 base, with 13 bases separating them. This chain's CDR3 is CASSSAQGIQETQYF. In DNA, the CDR3 is TGTGCCAGCAGCTCCGCTCAGGGAATCCAAGAGACCCAGTACTTC.

The chain links TRBV11-2 to TRBJ2-1; 11 bases line up with TRBD2. V dropped 2 bases and J dropped 7; count of bases not matched to a gene: 4. Per the germline V gene, CDR1 is SGHAT and CDR2 is FQNNGV. CDR3 length: 15 amino acids. The CDR3 here is CASSLTRTSGNEQFF. The CDR3 DNA reads as TGTGCCAGCAGCTTAACTCGGACTAGCGGGAATGAGCAGTTCTTC.

A note on this clone: One end of the junction does not line up with germline, which may come from a read error. This chain connects TRBV7-9 to TRBJ2-5; TRBD1 agrees at 9 bases. CDR1 is SEHNR and CDR2 is FQNEAQ in the germline V gene (reference sequence). The CDR3 runs to 16 residues. The CDR3 DNA follows: TGTTCCAGCAGCTTTTTTTTGGACAGGGGTCAAGAGACCCAGTACTTC. Its protein is CSSSFFLDRGQETQYF. Variable domain in full (rest from reference TRBV7-9 and TRBJ2-5): DTGVSQNPRHKITKRGQNVTFRCDPISEHNRLYWYRQTLGQGPEFLTYFQNEAQLEKSRLLSDRFSAERPKGSFSTLEIQRTEQGDSAMYLCSSSFFLDRGQETQYFGPGTRLLVL.

Written as DNA, the CDR3 is TGCGCCAGCAGCTTGGGATCACAGGGACCTTCCTACGAGCAGTACTTC. It specifies CASSLGSQGPSYEQYF. The rearrangement links TRBV5-1 to TRBJ2-7, with D possibly being TRBD1 (6 bases). Trimming pared 0 bases from V and 1 base from J, leaving 14 bases between. The CDR3 is made up of 16 amino acids. The germline CDR1 and CDR2 sequences are SGHRS and YFSETQ.